This entry describes one T cell receptor (beta chain). Germline V gene lookup returns CDR1 MNHEY and CDR2 SVGAGI. The CDR3 covers 12 residues. Trimming left V 10 bases short and J 7 bases short, with 16 bases between. Produced via immunoSEQ multiplex PCR; TCRdb's table is partial and in-frame only. Here the sample spans 250,000 or so clones, about 90% being singletons. The data belong to a study of blood T cell repertoires in COVID-19. Sequencing was done on a sample of PBMCs or T cells enriched from blood (not recorded which). The receptor comes from a woman younger than 45 with acute COVID-19. This sequence joins TRBV6-5 and TRBJ1-1; possibly TRBD1 for D (5 bases). CDR3 loop: CATPGPGGEAFF. CDR3 DNA: TGTGCCACCCCCGGGCCCGGGGGTGAAGCTTTCTTT.